The 21 T cell receptor beta chains given below trace back to one sample, sequenced in a study of blood T cell repertoires in COVID-19. TCRdb's table, derived via immunoSEQ multiplex PCR, lists solely in-frame clones and lacks some. Of under 85,000 clones listed, roughly 77% are singletons. The sequencing input was peripheral blood. The origin of the receptors is a man older than 75 with acute or convalescent COVID-19.

The V gene is TRBV11-3, the J gene TRBJ2-2; 9 bases fit TRBD1. This CDR3 contains 15 residues. The junction had 6 bases not matched to a gene; V was cut back by 5 bases and J by 5 bases. Germline CDR1 and CDR2: SGHNT and YENEEA. The CDR3 DNA is TGTGCCAGCAGCCCCTACAGGGGGCGAACCGGGGAGCTGTTTTTT. It specifies CASSPYRGRTGELFF. Filled out from reference TRBV11-3 and TRBJ2-2, the complete variable domain reads EAGVVQSPRYKIIEKKQPVAFWCNPISGHNTLYWYLQNLGQGPELLIRYENEEAVDDSQLPKDRFSAERLKGVDSTLKIQPAELGDSAVYLCASSPYRGRTGELFFGEGSRLTVL.

The chain employs TRBV18 and TRBJ2-7; TRBD1 matches at 10 bases. This CDR3 comprises 14 residues. CDR1 and CDR2 from the germline V gene are KGHSH and LQKENI. Germline trimming cut 5 bases from V and 6 bases from J; bases unmatched to any gene: 7. The chain's CDR3 is CASSAGTGVSEQYF. The CDR3, as DNA: TGTGCCAGCTCAGCCGGGACAGGGGTCTCCGAGCAGTACTTC.

The J gene is TRBJ1-4, the V gene TRBV7-2; perhaps TRBD1 as D (6 bases). The length of the CDR3 is 15 residues. The germline CDR1 and CDR2 sequences are SGHTA and FQGNSA. V gave up 5 bases and J gave up 5 bases, with 15 bases separating them. CDR3: CASSPLRGSNEKLFF. The CDR3 DNA sequence: TGTGCCAGCAGCCCCCTTAGGGGGTCGAATGAAAAACTGTTTTTT.

This chain connects TRBV19 to TRBJ1-1, with a tentative D call TRBD1 (6 bases). The CDR3 has 16 residues. Germline CDR1 is LNHDA and CDR2 is SQIVND (reference sequence). The V end lost 1 base, the J end lost 4 bases, and 16 bases lay between the germline ends. CDR3 in amino acids: CASSIGRGRGTTEAFF. CDR3 coding DNA: TGTGCCAGTAGTATAGGAAGGGGCAGGGGTACCACTGAAGCTTTCTTT.

This chain links TRBV7-6 with TRBJ2-2; perhaps TRBD1 as D (6 bases). Germline V gene lookup returns CDR1 SGHVS and CDR2 FNYEAQ. The V end was cut by 5 bases, the J end by 8 bases, with 9 bases between. The CDR3 extends over 12 amino acids. CDR3 nucleotides: TGTGCCAGCAGCCCTAGGGGGGGGGAGCTGTTTTTT. The encoded protein is CASSPRGGELFF.

The V gene is TRBV6-6, the J gene TRBJ1-1, with D maybe TRBD1 (6 bases). CDR1 and CDR2 (germline): MNHNY, SVGAGI (reference sequence). Deletions cut 7 bases from V and 7 bases from J, with 25 bases between. This CDR3 has 16 residues. CDR3 nucleotides: TGTGCCAGCATAACAGGGCAGGGAGCTCAAAGAGATGAAGCTTTCTTT. This sequence encodes CASITGQGAQRDEAFF.

A remark on this clone: Distinct nucleotide sequences in the sample also encode this CDR3. The V and J genes are TRBV18 and TRBJ1-3; D gene uncertain. The CDR3 covers 13 residues. Looked up from germline, CDR1 is KGHSH and CDR2 is LQKENI. V was trimmed by 6 bases and J by 0 bases, leaving 6 bases between them. The CDR3 DNA reads TGTGCCAGCTCTGAGAGCTCTGGAAACACCATATATTTT. It specifies CASSESSGNTIYF.

The V call is TRBV4-2, the J call TRBJ2-1, with 7 bases identical to TRBD2. The germline V gene has CDR1 LGHNA and CDR2 YNFKEQ. The CDR3 contains 16 residues. V shed 0 bases, J shed 2 bases, and the junction held 4 bases outside the gene matches. The CDR3 DNA is TGTGCCAGCAGCCAAGACGTGGGGGGGACCTACAATGAGCAGTTCTTC. Translation: CASSQDVGGTYNEQFF.

The V and J genes are TRBV5-1 and TRBJ2-3; 11 nucleotides match TRBD1. Germline lookup yields CDR1 SGHRS and CDR2 YFSETQ. This CDR3 contains 16 residues. The J segment lost 4 bases and the V segment lost 4 bases, leaving 8 bases of the junction unmatched. The CDR3 DNA follows: TGCGCCAGCAGCCTGGGGAGGACAGGGGGCGCAGATACGCAGTATTTT. This encodes CASSLGRTGGADTQYF.

This sequence joins TRBV4-2 and TRBJ1-3; D remains unclear. The length of the CDR3 is 14 residues. V was pared by 1 base and J by 2 bases, with 6 bases between. Germline V gene data show CDR1 as LGHNA and CDR2 as YNFKEQ. The CDR3 loop reads CASSQVPAGNTIYF. In DNA form, the CDR3 reads TGTGCCAGCAGCCAAGTACCAGCTGGAAACACCATATATTTT.

The chain couples TRBV6-2 or TRBV6-3 to TRBJ2-1; 9 bases agree with TRBD2. The CDR3 contains 15 residues. Germline CDR1 reads MNHEY; CDR2 reads SVGEGT. The V gene end was trimmed by 6 bases and the J gene end by 4 bases; junction bases not matched to a gene: 7. The CDR3: CASSVVSGGYNEQFF. DNA for the CDR3: TGTGCCAGCAGCGTGGTAAGCGGGGGGTACAATGAGCAGTTCTTC.

This chain links TRBV6-5 with TRBJ2-1; TRBD1 is a possible D gene (5 bases). The CDR3 contains 16 residues. Trimming stripped 0 bases from V and 5 bases from J, with 14 bases between. CDR1 MNHEY and CDR2 SVGAGI come from the germline V gene. The CDR3 nucleotides read TGTGCCAGCAGTTACTCGGGAATCGGACAACACAATGAGCAGTTCTTC. It yields the protein CASSYSGIGQHNEQFF.

This chain joins TRBV13 and TRBJ2-7; no clear D. Looked up from germline, CDR1 is PRHDT and CDR2 is FYEKMQ (reference sequence). This CDR3 spans 14 amino acids. V lost 0 bases and J lost 6, with 12 bases in between. CDR3 residues: CASSLGPSGPEQYF. The CDR3 nucleotides read TGTGCCAGCAGCTTAGGCCCCTCTGGGCCCGAGCAGTACTTC.

The rearrangement uses TRBV5-1 and TRBJ2-2; D gene uncertain. This CDR3 spans 14 amino acids. Trimming shortened V by 4 bases and J by 4 bases, and 11 bases separated the two germline ends. CDR1 SGHRS and CDR2 YFSETQ come from the germline V gene. The CDR3 DNA reads as TGCGCCAGCAGCACAGACCTACTCACCGGGGAGCTGTTTTTT. Translated: CASSTDLLTGELFF.

The chain employs TRBV7-3 and TRBJ2-7, with 8 bases that match TRBD2. Germline loops: CDR1 SGHTA, CDR2 FQGTGA. With V trimmed by 4 bases and J by 5 bases, 4 bases remained unmatched. CDR3 size: 13 residues. The CDR3 region is CASSYRREDEQYF. The DNA for the CDR3 is TGTGCCAGCAGCTACCGGCGGGAGGACGAGCAGTACTTC. Looking up the rest from reference TRBV7-3 and TRBJ2-7 gives the full variable domain: GAGVSQTPSNKVTEKGKYVELRCDPISGHTALYWYRQSLGQGPEFLIYFQGTGAADDSGLPNDRFFAVRPEGSVSTLKIQRTERGDSAVYLCASSYRREDEQYFGPGTRLTVT.

The genes are TRBV29-1 and TRBJ2-7; D possibly corresponds to TRBD1 (6 bases). The germline V gene encodes CDR1 SQVTM and CDR2 ANQGSEA. The CDR3 extends over 13 amino acids. Trimming removed 4 bases from V and 5 bases from J, with 15 bases in between. The CDR3 loop reads CSVVGAGHNEQYF. DNA for the CDR3: TGCAGCGTTGTGGGGGCAGGGCACAACGAGCAGTACTTC.

The rearrangement uses TRBV3-1 (or the pseudogene TRBV3-2) and TRBJ2-3; D perhaps matches TRBD2 (5 bases). Germline CDR1 is LGHDT and CDR2 is YNNKEL (reference sequence). Trimming removed 2 bases from V and 6 bases from J, with 9 bases in between. The CDR3 has 13 residues. CDR3 DNA: TGTGCCAGCAGCCAAAACACGGGGGATACGCAGTATTTT. It is translated as CASSQNTGDTQYF.

The table lists this clone with a count of one. The gene calls are TRBV27 and TRBJ2-7, with 7 bases identical to TRBD1. Per the germline V gene, CDR1 is MNHEY and CDR2 is SMNVEV (reference sequence). J gave up 0 bases and V 4 bases, and 3 bases lay outside the gene matches. This CDR3 has 14 residues. The CDR3 loop is CASSWRQGSYEQYF. DNA of the CDR3: TGTGCCAGCAGTTGGCGACAGGGCTCCTACGAGCAGTACTTC.

The V gene is TRBV12-1, the J gene TRBJ2-7; the listed D gene, TRBD2, was not tested against the DNA. TRBV12-1 is a pseudogene. CDR3 size: 15 residues. CDR3 DNA sequence: TGTGCCAGCAGCTTTGACGGGGGGCGTTCCTACGAGCAGTACTTC. Protein product: CASSFDGGRSYEQYF.

This chain joins TRBV12-3 or TRBV12-4 and TRBJ1-2, with TRBD1 matching over 7 bases. The CDR3 consists of 13 residues. Unmatched junction bases numbered 4, after V lost 5 bases and J lost 4 bases. The CDR3 loop is CASSKTGSYGYTF. The CDR3 DNA is TGTGCCAGCAGTAAGACAGGGAGCTATGGCTACACCTTC.

The chain couples TRBV4-1 to TRBJ2-7, with D maybe TRBD2 (5 bases). The CDR3 length is 15 residues. The ends were cut back, 4 bases at V and 1 base at J, with 14 bases in the middle. Germline CDR1 MGHRA, CDR2 YSYEKL. CDR3: CASSRTADPSYEQYF. The DNA for the CDR3 is TGCGCCAGCAGCCGTACAGCGGACCCTTCCTACGAGCAGTACTTC.